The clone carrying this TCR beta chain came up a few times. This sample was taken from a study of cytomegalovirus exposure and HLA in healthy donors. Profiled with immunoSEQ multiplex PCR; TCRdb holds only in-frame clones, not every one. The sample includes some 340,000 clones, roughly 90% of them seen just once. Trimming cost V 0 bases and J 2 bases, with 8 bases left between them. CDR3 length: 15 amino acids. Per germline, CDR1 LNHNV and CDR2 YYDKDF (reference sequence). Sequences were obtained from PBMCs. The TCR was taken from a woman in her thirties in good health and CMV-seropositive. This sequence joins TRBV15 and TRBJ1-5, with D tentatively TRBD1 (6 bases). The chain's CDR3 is CATSREGAGNQPQHF. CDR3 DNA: TGTGCCACCAGCAGAGAGGGGGCTGGCAATCAGCCCCAGCATTTT.